Shown below are 4 T cell receptor beta chains from a single sample sequenced in a study of blood T cell repertoires in COVID-19. The assay was immunoSEQ multiplex PCR, and TCRdb's table has in-frame clones only and misses some. Of 350,000 or so clones listed, about 87% are singletons. Sequencing was performed on peripheral blood. These receptors came from a woman aged 25 to 39 with COVID-19, enrolled during active disease.

The J gene is TRBJ2-7, the V gene TRBV27, with 9 nucleotides matching TRBD2. The germline V gene encodes CDR1 MNHEY and CDR2 SMNVEV (reference sequence). Losses at the gene ends were 5 bases for V and 7 bases for J; bases not matched to a gene: 6. The CDR3 covers 13 residues. In nucleotides, the CDR3 is TGTGCCAGCAGTCTAGGACTAGCGAGGGAGCAGTACTTC. Its protein product is CASSLGLAREQYF.

The chain combines TRBV9 with TRBJ2-5; a possible D gene is TRBD2 (5 bases). CDR3 length: 15 residues. CDR1 is SGDLS, CDR2 YYNGEE, per germline. V lost 5 bases and J lost 2, with 16 bases in between. The CDR3 loop is CASSWRGGAQETQYF. The CDR3 nucleotides are TGTGCCAGCAGTTGGAGAGGAGGAGCACAAGAGACCCAGTACTTC. Full variable domain (rest looked up from reference TRBV9 and TRBJ2-5): DSGVTQTPKHLITATGQRVTLRCSPRSGDLSVYWYQQSLDQGLQFLIQYYNGEERAKGNILERFSAQQFPDLHSELNLSSLELGDSALYFCASSWRGGAQETQYFGPGTRLLVL.

CDR3 in DNA: TGTGCCAGCAGCTTGGCGTCAGCGGGAGGGGACGAGCAGTACTTC. Its translation: CASSLASAGGDEQYF. The chain has TRBV5-4 and TRBJ2-7; 10 bases are a match to TRBD2. Looked up from germline, CDR1 is SGHNT and CDR2 is YYREEE (reference sequence). Unmatched junction bases numbered 5, after V lost 0 bases and J lost 5 bases. This CDR3 comprises 15 residues.

This chain connects TRBV24-1 to TRBJ2-7, with D possibly TRBD1 on 6 matching bases. Deletions cut 4 bases from V and 4 bases from J, with 7 bases between. The CDR3 loop spans 12 amino acids. Looked up from germline, CDR1 is KGHDR and CDR2 is SFDVKD. The CDR3 loop reads CATSDTGYEQYF. The CDR3 DNA follows: TGTGCCACCAGTGACACAGGGTACGAGCAGTACTTC.